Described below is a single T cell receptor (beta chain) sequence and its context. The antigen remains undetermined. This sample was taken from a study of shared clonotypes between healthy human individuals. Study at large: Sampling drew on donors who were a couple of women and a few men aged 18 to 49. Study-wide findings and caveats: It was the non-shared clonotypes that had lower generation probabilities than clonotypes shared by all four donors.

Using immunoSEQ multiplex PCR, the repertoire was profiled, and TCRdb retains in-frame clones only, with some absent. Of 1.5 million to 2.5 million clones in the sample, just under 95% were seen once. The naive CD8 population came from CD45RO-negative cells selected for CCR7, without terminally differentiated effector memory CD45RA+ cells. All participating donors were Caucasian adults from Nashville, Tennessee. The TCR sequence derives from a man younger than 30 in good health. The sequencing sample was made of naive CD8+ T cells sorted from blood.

CDR3 sequence: CASSLDPGTSPEAFF. The CDR3 DNA follows: TGTGCCAGCAGCTTAGATCCTGGGACAAGCCCTGAAGCTTTCTTT. The chain employs TRBV13 and TRBJ1-1; D perhaps matches TRBD1 (6 bases). The V and J ends lost 1 base and 6 bases respectively, with 15 bases between them. The germline V gene has CDR1 PRHDT and CDR2 FYEKMQ (reference sequence). The CDR3 has 15 amino acids.